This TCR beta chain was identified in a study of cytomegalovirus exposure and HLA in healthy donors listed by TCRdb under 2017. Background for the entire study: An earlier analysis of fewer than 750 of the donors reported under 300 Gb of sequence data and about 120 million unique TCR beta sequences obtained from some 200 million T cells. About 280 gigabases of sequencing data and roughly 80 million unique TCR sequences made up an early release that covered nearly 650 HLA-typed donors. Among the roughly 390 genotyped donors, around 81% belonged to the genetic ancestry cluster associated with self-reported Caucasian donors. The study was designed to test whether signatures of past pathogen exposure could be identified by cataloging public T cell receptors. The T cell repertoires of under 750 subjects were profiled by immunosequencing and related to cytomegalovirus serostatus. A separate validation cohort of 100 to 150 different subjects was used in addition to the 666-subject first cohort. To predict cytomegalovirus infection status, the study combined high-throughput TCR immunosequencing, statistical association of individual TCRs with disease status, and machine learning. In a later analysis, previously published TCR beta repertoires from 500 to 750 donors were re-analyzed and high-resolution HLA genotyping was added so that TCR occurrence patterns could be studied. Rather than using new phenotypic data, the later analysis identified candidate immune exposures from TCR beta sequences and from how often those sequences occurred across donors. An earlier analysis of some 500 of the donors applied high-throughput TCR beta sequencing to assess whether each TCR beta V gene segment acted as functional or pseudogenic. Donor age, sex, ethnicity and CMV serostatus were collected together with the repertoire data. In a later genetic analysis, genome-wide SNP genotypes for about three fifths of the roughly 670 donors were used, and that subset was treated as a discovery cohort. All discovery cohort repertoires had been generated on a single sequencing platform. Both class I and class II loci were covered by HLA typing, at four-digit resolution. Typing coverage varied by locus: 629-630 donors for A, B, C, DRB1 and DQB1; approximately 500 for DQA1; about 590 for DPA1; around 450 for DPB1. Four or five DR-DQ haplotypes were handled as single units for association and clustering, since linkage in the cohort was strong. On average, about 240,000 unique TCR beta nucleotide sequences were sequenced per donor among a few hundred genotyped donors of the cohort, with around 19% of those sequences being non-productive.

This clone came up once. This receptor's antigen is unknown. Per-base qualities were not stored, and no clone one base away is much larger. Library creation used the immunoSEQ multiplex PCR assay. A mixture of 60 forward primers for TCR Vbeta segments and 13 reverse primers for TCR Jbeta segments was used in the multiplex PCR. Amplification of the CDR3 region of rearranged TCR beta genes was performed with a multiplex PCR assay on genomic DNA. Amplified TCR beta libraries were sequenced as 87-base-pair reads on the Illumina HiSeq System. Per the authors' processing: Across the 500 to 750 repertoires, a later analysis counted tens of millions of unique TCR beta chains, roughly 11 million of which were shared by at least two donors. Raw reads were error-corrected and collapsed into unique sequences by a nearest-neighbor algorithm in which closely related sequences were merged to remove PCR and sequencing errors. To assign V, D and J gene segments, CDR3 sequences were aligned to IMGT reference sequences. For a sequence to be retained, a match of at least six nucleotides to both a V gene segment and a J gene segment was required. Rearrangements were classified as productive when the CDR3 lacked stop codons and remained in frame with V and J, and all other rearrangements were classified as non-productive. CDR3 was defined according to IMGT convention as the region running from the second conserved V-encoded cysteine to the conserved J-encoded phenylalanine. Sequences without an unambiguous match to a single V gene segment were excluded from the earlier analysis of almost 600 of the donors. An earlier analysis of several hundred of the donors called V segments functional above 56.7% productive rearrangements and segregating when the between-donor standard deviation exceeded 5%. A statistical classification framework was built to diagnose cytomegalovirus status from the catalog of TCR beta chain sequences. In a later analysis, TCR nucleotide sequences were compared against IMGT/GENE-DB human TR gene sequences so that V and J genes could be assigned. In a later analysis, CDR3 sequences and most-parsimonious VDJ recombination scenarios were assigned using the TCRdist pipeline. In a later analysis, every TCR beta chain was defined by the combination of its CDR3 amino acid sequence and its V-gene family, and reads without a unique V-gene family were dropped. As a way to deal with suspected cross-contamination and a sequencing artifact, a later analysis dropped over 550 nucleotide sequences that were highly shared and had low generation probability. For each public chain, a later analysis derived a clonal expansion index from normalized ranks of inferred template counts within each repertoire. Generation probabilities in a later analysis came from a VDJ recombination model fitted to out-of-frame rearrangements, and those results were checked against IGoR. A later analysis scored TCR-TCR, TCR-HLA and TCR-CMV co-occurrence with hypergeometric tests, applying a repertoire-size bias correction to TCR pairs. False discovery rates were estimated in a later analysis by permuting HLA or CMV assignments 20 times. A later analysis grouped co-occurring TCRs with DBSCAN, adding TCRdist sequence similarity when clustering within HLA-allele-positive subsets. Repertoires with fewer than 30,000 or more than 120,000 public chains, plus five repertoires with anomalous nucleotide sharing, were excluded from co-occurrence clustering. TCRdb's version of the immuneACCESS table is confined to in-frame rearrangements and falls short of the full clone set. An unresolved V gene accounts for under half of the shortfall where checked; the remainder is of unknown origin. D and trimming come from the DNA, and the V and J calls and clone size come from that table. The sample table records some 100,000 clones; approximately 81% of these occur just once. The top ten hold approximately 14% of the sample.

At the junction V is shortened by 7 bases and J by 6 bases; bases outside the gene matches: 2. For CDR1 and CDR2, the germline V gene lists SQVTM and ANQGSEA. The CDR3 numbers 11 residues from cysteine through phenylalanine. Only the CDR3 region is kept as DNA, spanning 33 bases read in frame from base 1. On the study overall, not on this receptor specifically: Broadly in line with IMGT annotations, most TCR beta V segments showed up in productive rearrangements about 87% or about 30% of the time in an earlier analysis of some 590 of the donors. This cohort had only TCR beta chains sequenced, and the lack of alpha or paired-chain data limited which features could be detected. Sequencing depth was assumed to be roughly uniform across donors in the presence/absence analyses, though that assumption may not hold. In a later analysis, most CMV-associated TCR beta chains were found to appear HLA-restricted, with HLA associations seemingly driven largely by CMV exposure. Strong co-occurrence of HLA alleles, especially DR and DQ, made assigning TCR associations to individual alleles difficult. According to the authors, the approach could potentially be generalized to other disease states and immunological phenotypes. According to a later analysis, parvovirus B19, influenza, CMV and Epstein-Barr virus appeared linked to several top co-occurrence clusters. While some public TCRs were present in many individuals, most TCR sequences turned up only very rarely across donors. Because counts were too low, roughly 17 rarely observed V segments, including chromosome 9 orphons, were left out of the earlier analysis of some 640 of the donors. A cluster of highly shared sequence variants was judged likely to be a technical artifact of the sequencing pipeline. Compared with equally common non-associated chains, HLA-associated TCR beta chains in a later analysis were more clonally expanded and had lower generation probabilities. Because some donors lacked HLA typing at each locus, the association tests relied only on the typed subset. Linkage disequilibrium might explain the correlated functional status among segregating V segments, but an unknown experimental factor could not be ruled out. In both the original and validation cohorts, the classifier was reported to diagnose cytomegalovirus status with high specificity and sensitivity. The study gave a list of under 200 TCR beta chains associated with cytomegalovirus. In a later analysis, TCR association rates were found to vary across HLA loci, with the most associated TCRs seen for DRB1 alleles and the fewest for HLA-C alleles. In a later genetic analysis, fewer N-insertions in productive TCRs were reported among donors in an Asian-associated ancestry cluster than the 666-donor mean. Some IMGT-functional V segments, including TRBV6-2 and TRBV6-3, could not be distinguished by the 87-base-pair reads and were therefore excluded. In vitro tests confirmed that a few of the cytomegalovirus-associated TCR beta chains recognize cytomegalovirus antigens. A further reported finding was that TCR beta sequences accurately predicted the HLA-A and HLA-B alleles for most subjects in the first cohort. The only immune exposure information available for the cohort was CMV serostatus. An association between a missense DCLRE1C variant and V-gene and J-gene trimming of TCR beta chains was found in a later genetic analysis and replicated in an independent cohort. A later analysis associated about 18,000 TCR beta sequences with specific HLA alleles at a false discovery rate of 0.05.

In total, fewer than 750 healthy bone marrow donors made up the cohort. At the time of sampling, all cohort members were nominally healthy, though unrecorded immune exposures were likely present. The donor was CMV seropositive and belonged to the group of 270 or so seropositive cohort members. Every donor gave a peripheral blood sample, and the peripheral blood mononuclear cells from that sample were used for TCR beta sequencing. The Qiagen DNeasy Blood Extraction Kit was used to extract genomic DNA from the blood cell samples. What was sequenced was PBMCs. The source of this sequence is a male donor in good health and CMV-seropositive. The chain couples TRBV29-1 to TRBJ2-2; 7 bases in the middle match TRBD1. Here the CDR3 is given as CSGQGAGELFF. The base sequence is TGCAGCGGCCAGGGGGCCGGGGAGCTGTTTTTT.